The next 21 T cell receptor beta chains were all read from a single sample in a study of T cells after yellow fever vaccination. TCRdb re-called the 5' RACE reads with MiXCR, one entry per CDR3 protein. The sample consists of around 610,000 distinct CDR3 sequences, roughly 13% of them appearing once. The sample here was PBMCs, taken on the day of the yellow fever booster vaccination. Every receptor here comes from a man aged 30 to 45 who received the YFV17D yellow fever vaccine.

This chain joins TRBV7-2 and TRBJ2-1; 7 nucleotides line up with TRBD2. The CDR3 loop spans 15 amino acids. Per germline, CDR1 SGHTA and CDR2 FQGNSA. The junction had 5 bases not matched to a gene; V was cut back by 2 bases and J by 4 bases. The CDR3 is CASSLLAENYNEQFF. The CDR3 coding sequence is TGTGCCAGCAGCTTACTAGCGGAGAATTACAATGAGCAGTTCTTC.

The chain links TRBV6-5 to TRBJ2-1, with D maybe TRBD2 (6 bases). Germline values: CDR1 MNHEY, CDR2 SVGAGI. This CDR3 is 14 amino acids long. The V end was cut by 0 bases, the J end by 15 bases, with 18 bases between. The CDR3 spells CASSYSTRDWIRFF. The CDR3 DNA follows: TGTGCCAGCAGTTACTCAACCAGGGACTGGATAAGGTTCTTC.

The gene calls are TRBV10-3 and TRBJ2-7, with D hard to call. The germline gives CDR1 ENHRY, CDR2 SYGVKD. The CDR3 runs to 11 residues. The V end lost 2 bases, the J end lost 6 bases, and 5 bases lay between the germline ends. The CDR3 reads CAISEGGEQYF. CDR3 bases: TGTGCCATCAGTGAGGGTGGCGAGCAGTACTTC.

This chain connects TRBV20-1 to TRBJ2-1; D assignment may be TRBD1 or TRBD2 (5 bases each). The CDR3 contains 14 residues. Germline CDR1 is DFQATT and CDR2 is SNEGSKA (reference sequence). Trimming took 6 bases from V and 4 from J, leaving 16 bases between them. CDR3 sequence reads: CSAGTPFGYNEQFF. The CDR3 DNA sequence: TGCAGTGCCGGGACCCCTTTTGGGTACAATGAGCAGTTCTTC.

The sample holds a few counts of this clonotype. This CDR3 is CASSSPPSGRTYNEQFF. The CDR3, as DNA: TGTGCCAGCAGCTCGCCTCCCAGCGGGAGGACCTACAATGAGCAGTTCTTC. The J gene is TRBJ2-1, the V gene TRBV3-1; TRBD2 matches at 9 bases. Looked up from germline, CDR1 is LGHDT and CDR2 is YNNKEL (reference sequence). J gave up 2 bases and V 5 bases, and 10 bases lay outside the gene matches. The CDR3 length is 17 residues.

Only a few counts were recorded for this clonotype. The chain links TRBV18 to TRBJ2-1; possibly TRBD1 for D (6 bases). V was trimmed by 4 bases and J by 4 bases, leaving 14 bases between them. The CDR3 has 15 amino acids. Per germline, CDR1 KGHSH and CDR2 LQKENI. The CDR3 sequence: CASSRQRTDYNEQFF. The CDR3 bases are TGTGCCAGCTCACGGCAACGGACAGATTACAATGAGCAGTTCTTC. The whole variable domain, remainder taken from reference TRBV18 and TRBJ2-1, is NAGVMQNPRHLVRRRGQEARLRCSPMKGHSHVYWYRQLPEEGLKFMVYLQKENIIDESGMPKERFSAEFPKEGPSILRIQQVVRGDSAAYFCASSRQRTDYNEQFFGPGTRLTVL.

The rearrangement links TRBV20-1 to TRBJ2-7; 8 bases line up with TRBD1. Germline values: CDR1 DFQATT, CDR2 SNEGSKA (reference sequence). The CDR3 spans 13 residues. V was clipped by 6 bases and J by 4 bases; unmatched bases: 8. CDR3 region: CSATADRGYEQYF. The DNA for the CDR3 is TGCAGTGCAACTGCTGACAGGGGTTACGAGCAGTACTTC.

The V and J genes are TRBV7-8 and TRBJ2-1; 13 positions agree with TRBD2. This CDR3 comprises 16 residues. Germline V gives CDR1 SGHVS, CDR2 FQNEAQ. The trim removed 2 bases at V and 8 bases at J, leaving 6 bases unmatched. This CDR3 reads CASSLSRLAGGYEQFF. In DNA, the CDR3 is TGTGCCAGCAGCTTATCTAGACTAGCGGGAGGCTATGAGCAGTTCTTC.

This clonotype was detected a few times. This chain's CDR3 is CSVEDAGYEQYF. The CDR3 DNA is TGCAGCGTTGAAGATGCGGGCTACGAGCAGTACTTC. The J gene is TRBJ2-7, the V gene TRBV29-1; possible D gene TRBD2, 5 bases. The CDR3 covers 12 residues. V lost 0 bases and J 3 bases, leaving 6 bases between the germline ends. CDR1 SQVTM and CDR2 ANQGSEA come from the germline V gene.

There are a few counts of this clonotype. V gene TRBV25-1 combines with J gene TRBJ1-5, with D perhaps matching TRBD1 (6 bases). The germline V gene has CDR1 MGHDK and CDR2 SYGVNS. Between the trimmed V and J ends, which lost 6 bases and 5 bases, there was a span of 8 bases. There are 12 residues in the CDR3. The CDR3 bases are TGTGCCAGCAGGACAGGACATCAGCCCCAGCATTTT. Amino acid sequence: CASRTGHQPQHF.

In this sample, this clonotype turned up a few times. The chain joins TRBV12-3 or TRBV12-4 to TRBJ2-7; no clear D. Trimming removed 5 bases at V and 6 bases at J, with 14 bases between. The CDR3 totals 13 residues. The CDR3 here is CASSTPPSPEQYF. CDR3 coding DNA: TGTGCCAGCAGTACTCCCCCTTCTCCCGAGCAGTACTTC.

The chain couples TRBV2 to TRBJ2-6, with D perhaps TRBD1 or TRBD2 (5 bases each). Trimming cost V 5 bases and J 2 bases, with 13 bases left between them. Per germline, CDR1 SNHLY and CDR2 FYNNEI. The CDR3 loop spans 16 amino acids. CDR3: CASSPGRTPGANVLTF. CDR3 in DNA: TGTGCCAGCAGTCCGGGACGGACCCCTGGGGCCAACGTCCTGACTTTC.

This clonotype was seen only a few times. This chain links TRBV10-3 with TRBJ2-7, with D hard to call. The germline V gene has CDR1 ENHRY and CDR2 SYGVKD. This CDR3 is 12 amino acids long. The germline V and J ends were trimmed by 8 bases and 2 bases, with 10 bases remaining between them. The CDR3 sequence is CAIGRDAYEQYF. For the CDR3, the DNA is TGTGCCATCGGTCGCGACGCCTACGAGCAGTACTTC.

This clonotype was counted only a few times. The J gene is TRBJ2-7, the V gene TRBV7-6; the D is unclear. The germline CDR1 and CDR2 sequences are SGHVS and FNYEAQ. The V gene lost 0 bases and the J gene lost 7 bases, with 19 bases spanning the gap. This CDR3 is built from 16 residues. This CDR3 reads CASSLAGGGRLGEQYF. The CDR3 coding sequence is TGTGCCAGCAGCTTAGCCGGTGGCGGACGATTGGGAGAGCAGTACTTC.

The chain is built from TRBV30 and TRBJ2-1; no clear D. CDR1 is GTSNPN and CDR2 is SVGIG in the germline V gene (reference sequence). The CDR3 is 13 residues long. Trimming took off 4 bases at V and 0 bases at J, with 7 bases between the two ends. The CDR3 loop reads CAWTLSSYNEQFF. The CDR3 region has the DNA TGTGCCTGGACCCTGAGCTCCTACAATGAGCAGTTCTTC.

The chain links TRBV20-1 to TRBJ2-3; 7 bases are shared with TRBD1. The length of the CDR3 is 14 residues. J gave up 2 bases and V 5 bases, and 7 bases lay outside the gene matches. Germline loops: CDR1 DFQATT, CDR2 SNEGSKA (reference sequence). The CDR3 sequence is CSAQQGIHTDTQYF. CDR3 DNA sequence: TGCAGTGCTCAACAGGGGATCCACACAGATACGCAGTATTTT.

The sample holds a few counts of this clonotype. The chain has TRBV27 and TRBJ2-1; 10 positions match TRBD2. The germline gives CDR1 MNHEY, CDR2 SMNVEV (reference sequence). The CDR3 loop spans 16 amino acids. J gave up 8 bases and V 6 bases, and 13 bases lay outside the gene matches. The CDR3 DNA reads as TGTGCCAGCAGCCGAACCGGGACTAGCGTTTACGATGAGCAGTTCTTC. Translated, it gives CASSRTGTSVYDEQFF.

DNA for the CDR3: TGCGCCAGCAGCTTGGGTGAGGGGTCAGGGACCCAGTACTTC. It translates to CASSLGEGSGTQYF. The gene calls are TRBV5-1 and TRBJ2-5; the D gene could be TRBD1 or TRBD2 (5 bases each). Trimming stripped 0 bases from V and 7 bases from J, with 13 bases between. The V gene's germline CDR1 is SGHRS and CDR2 YFSETQ. The CDR3 loop spans 14 amino acids.

The gene calls are TRBV20-1 and TRBJ2-7, with D possibly being TRBD2 (6 bases). Germline values: CDR1 DFQATT, CDR2 SNEGSKA (reference sequence). The CDR3 contains 15 residues. V was trimmed by 6 bases and J by 0 bases, leaving 18 bases between them. This CDR3 reads CSANGGNWDSYEQYF. In nucleotides, the CDR3 is TGCAGTGCCAACGGGGGTAACTGGGACTCCTACGAGCAGTACTTC.

J is TRBJ2-7 and V is TRBV19; 8 positions match TRBD2. V was clipped by 7 bases and J by 5 bases; unmatched bases: 16. Germline CDR1 is LNHDA and CDR2 is SQIVND (reference sequence). There are 16 residues in the CDR3. CDR3 in amino acids: CASTSAASGRSDEQYF. CDR3 bases: TGTGCCAGTACCTCCGCCGCCAGCGGGAGAAGCGACGAGCAGTACTTC.

Only a few counts were recorded for this clonotype. The genes are TRBV6-1 and TRBJ1-1; 8 bases line up with TRBD1. Per germline, CDR1 MNHNS and CDR2 SASEGT. V gave up 6 bases and J gave up 2 bases; unmatched junction bases: 8. CDR3 size: 15 residues. CDR3 DNA: TGTGCCAGCAGCCATCCGGACAGGGTAAACACTGAAGCTTTCTTT. Its protein product is CASSHPDRVNTEAFF.